The entry below gives a single T cell receptor (beta chain) sequence along with its context. TCRdb's table, derived via immunoSEQ multiplex PCR, lists solely in-frame clones and lacks some. The sample comprises some 87,000 clones, about four fifths of which are singletons, and around two fifths rests with the top ten. The CDR3 has 16 residues. Germline V lookup: CDR1 MNHEY, CDR2 SVGEGT. The junction had 10 bases not matched to a gene; V was cut back by 0 bases and J by 8 bases. The data originate from a study of blood T cell repertoires in COVID-19. As for the study in general: The United States, Italy and Spain supplied acute and convalescent COVID-19 samples.

The sample comprised peripheral blood. This clonotype was sampled from a man older than 75 with active or convalescent COVID-19. This rearrangement joins TRBV6-2 or TRBV6-3 to TRBJ2-1; 7 nucleotides line up with TRBD2. The CDR3 protein is CASSYSTGGGRDEQFF. The CDR3 region has the DNA TGTGCCAGCAGTTACTCGACGGGGGGAGGGAGGGATGAGCAGTTCTTC.